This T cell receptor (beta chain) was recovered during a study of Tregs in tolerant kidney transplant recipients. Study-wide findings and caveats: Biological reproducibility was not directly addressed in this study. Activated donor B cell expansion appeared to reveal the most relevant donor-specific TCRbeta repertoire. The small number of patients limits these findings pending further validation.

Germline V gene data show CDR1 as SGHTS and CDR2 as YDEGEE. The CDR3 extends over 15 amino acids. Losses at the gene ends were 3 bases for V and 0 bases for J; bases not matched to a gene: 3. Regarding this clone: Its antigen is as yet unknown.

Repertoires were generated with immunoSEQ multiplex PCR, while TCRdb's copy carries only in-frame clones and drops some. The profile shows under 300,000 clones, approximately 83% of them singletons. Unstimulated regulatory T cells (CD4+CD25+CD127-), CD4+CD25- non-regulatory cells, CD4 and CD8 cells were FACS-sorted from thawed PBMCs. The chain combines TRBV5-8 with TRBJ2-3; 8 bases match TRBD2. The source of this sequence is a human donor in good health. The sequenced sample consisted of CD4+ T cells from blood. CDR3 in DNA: TGTGCCAGCAGCTCCGGACTAGCTAGCACAGATACGCAGTATTTT. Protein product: CASSSGLASTDTQYF.